A single sample gave rise to the 16 T cell receptor beta chains below, sequenced in a study of T cells after yellow fever vaccination. TCRdb called the 5' RACE reads again in MiXCR, with one record for every CDR3 protein. The sample consists of roughly 250,000 distinct CDR3 sequences, over 10% of them appearing once. The material sequenced was CD4+ T cells sorted from PBMCs, taken 45 days after the yellow fever booster vaccination. The receptor set was obtained from a man aged 30 to 45 who received the YFV17D yellow fever vaccine.

The gene calls are TRBV27 and TRBJ1-2; D is possibly TRBD1 (6 bases). Germline CDR1 MNHEY, CDR2 SMNVEV (reference sequence). V lost 5 bases and J 3 bases, leaving 19 bases between the germline ends. The CDR3 is made up of 16 amino acids. CDR3 protein: CASSPAGDIVHYGYTF. CDR3 nucleotides: TGTGCCAGCAGTCCGGCAGGGGACATTGTGCACTATGGCTACACCTTC.

This CDR3 reads CASSLLYSGSDTQYF. DNA for the CDR3: TGTGCCAGCAGTTTATTATATAGCGGGAGCGATACGCAGTATTTT. V is TRBV12-3 or TRBV12-4 and J is TRBJ2-3; 9 bases map to TRBD2. The junction had 6 bases not matched to a gene; V was cut back by 2 bases and J by 6 bases. This CDR3 comprises 15 residues.

CDR3 DNA: TGTGCCAGCAGCTACCGACTAGCGGGAGGGGGAGAGACCCAGTACTTC. The encoded protein is CASSYRLAGGGETQYF. The chain joins TRBV7-2 to TRBJ2-5; the match to TRBD2 covers 14 bases. The ends lost 4 bases at V and 4 bases at J; junction bases unmatched: 5. The CDR3 has 16 amino acids. CDR1 and CDR2 (germline): SGHTA, FQGNSA.

Comment on this clonotype: A read error may produce the germline difference seen at one junction end. V is TRBV7-7 and J is TRBJ2-5; possible D gene TRBD2, 5 bases. The CDR3 totals 16 residues. In germline, CDR1 is SSHAT, CDR2 FNYEAQ (reference sequence). CDR3 region: CASSLDGGREKETQYF. The CDR3 region has the DNA TGTGCTAGCAGCTTAGATGGAGGCCGAGAGAAAGAGACCCAGTACTTC.

The sample holds many counts of this clonotype. The chain is built from TRBV4-3 and TRBJ2-7; 9 bases fit TRBD2. Germline-derived CDR1 and CDR2 are LGHNA and YSLEER. The CDR3 sequence is 15 residues long. Germline trimming cut 6 bases from V and 1 base from J; bases unmatched to any gene: 7. CDR3 DNA sequence: TGCGCCAGCAGAGAAGGACTAGCGTTTTCCTACGAGCAGTACTTC. Amino acid sequence: CASREGLAFSYEQYF.

This clonotype was seen a handful of times. The rearrangement uses TRBV7-2 and TRBJ2-6; D uncertain. Germline assignment: CDR1 SGHTA and CDR2 FQGNSA. The germline V and J ends were trimmed by 5 bases and 0 bases, with 11 bases remaining between them. The CDR3 has 16 residues. The CDR3 nucleotides read TGTGCCAGCAGCCGATCTACCCCCTCTGGGGCCAACGTCCTGACTTTC. Protein sequence: CASSRSTPSGANVLTF.

The chain carries TRBV5-1 and TRBJ2-7; TRBD2 matches at 12 bases. V shed 5 bases and J 2 bases; nucleotides not matched to a gene: 5. Germline V gives CDR1 SGHRS, CDR2 YFSETQ. The CDR3 has 15 amino acids. Here the CDR3 reads CASSFGLAGPYEQYF. As DNA, the CDR3 is TGCGCCAGCAGTTTCGGACTAGCGGGACCCTACGAGCAGTACTTC.

This clonotype was recorded a few times. The rearrangement uses TRBV19 and TRBJ2-1; unclear D gene. V lost 5 bases to trimming and J lost 8 bases, with 13 bases between them. CDR1 LNHDA and CDR2 SQIVND come from the germline V gene (reference sequence). This CDR3 comprises 13 residues. CDR3 coding DNA: TGTGCCAGTAGTCCAGCGACCAACCATGAGCAGTTCTTC. Translation gives CASSPATNHEQFF. Supplemented by reference TRBV19 and TRBJ2-1, the full variable domain reads DGGITQSPKYLFRKEGQNVTLSCEQNLNHDAMYWYRQDPGQGLRLIYYSQIVNDFQKGDIAEGYSVSREKKESFPLTVTSAQKNPTAFYLCASSPATNHEQFFGPGTRLTVL.

The V gene is TRBV5-1, the J gene TRBJ2-1, with D perhaps being TRBD1 or TRBD2 (6 bases each). Trimming cost V 3 bases and J 4 bases, with 11 bases left between them. The CDR3 is made up of 14 amino acids. In germline, CDR1 is SGHRS, CDR2 YFSETQ. This CDR3 reads CASSWGAGYNEQFF. The CDR3 coding sequence is TGCGCCAGCAGCTGGGGGGCTGGGTACAATGAGCAGTTCTTC.

The sample holds one count of this clonotype. This chain joins TRBV12-3 or TRBV12-4 and TRBJ2-6; 7 positions match TRBD1. CDR3 length: 18 amino acids. The V gene end was trimmed by 11 bases and the J gene end by 2 bases; junction bases not matched to a gene: 18. The CDR3 sequence: CAFSLTSGTDTGANVLTF. In DNA form, the CDR3 reads TGTGCCTTCAGTTTAACTTCCGGGACAGACACTGGGGCCAACGTCCTGACTTTC.

The chain combines TRBV2 with TRBJ1-1; TRBD1 matches 8 bases. The V gene's germline CDR1 is SNHLY and CDR2 FYNNEI. Germline trimming cut 8 bases from V and 4 bases from J; bases unmatched to any gene: 9. The CDR3 contains 14 residues. The CDR3 here is CASLDRGVGTEAFF. Written as DNA, the CDR3 is TGTGCCAGCCTAGACAGGGGAGTAGGCACTGAAGCTTTCTTT.

The V gene is TRBV10-3, the J gene TRBJ2-7; no clear D. The CDR3 totals 15 residues. V was shortened by 5 bases and J by 2 bases, with 16 bases between the two germline ends. Per the germline V gene, CDR1 is ENHRY and CDR2 is SYGVKD. CDR3 region: CAISHSWSRTYEQYF. CDR3 DNA: TGTGCCATCAGTCATAGCTGGAGTCGAACCTACGAGCAGTACTTC.

The sample holds a few counts of this clonotype. The rearrangement links TRBV2 to TRBJ2-1, with 13 bases aligning to TRBD2. Germline V lookup: CDR1 SNHLY, CDR2 FYNNEI. The CDR3 length is 15 residues. V trimming: 6 bases; J trimming: 6 bases; junction bases outside the gene matches: 5. CDR3 nucleotides: TGTGCCAGCAGCAAACTAGCGGGAGGGGGCAATGAGCAGTTCTTC. It codes for CASSKLAGGGNEQFF.

This clonotype has a handful of counts. The chain is built from TRBV29-1 and TRBJ2-5, with 8 bases matching TRBD1. The germline V gene has CDR1 SQVTM and CDR2 ANQGSEA. CDR3 length equals 13 residues. Germline trimming cut 7 bases from V and 5 bases from J; bases unmatched to any gene: 9. The CDR3 DNA reads TGCAGCGCCCAGGGGGACAGGCGGGAGACCCAGTACTTC. Encoded protein: CSAQGDRRETQYF.

This clonotype showed up just a few times. The chain carries TRBV12-3 or TRBV12-4 and TRBJ2-1, with a tentative D call TRBD2 (6 bases). The CDR3 extends over 14 amino acids. The germline V and J ends were trimmed by 3 bases and 6 bases, with 12 bases remaining between them. In DNA form, the CDR3 reads TGTGCCAGCAGTTTTGGGGTTAGCGGCAATGAGCAGTTCTTC. Protein: CASSFGVSGNEQFF.

This clonotype has just a few counts. This chain joins TRBV28 and TRBJ2-1; 12 positions agree with TRBD2. After removal of 10 bases from V and 7 bases from J, the junction contained 8 bases not matched to a gene. The CDR3 has 14 amino acids. Germline V gene sequence: CDR1 MDHEN, CDR2 SYDVKM. The CDR3 nucleotides are TGTGCCACCTTCACTAGCGGGAGGTTTAATGAGCAGTTCTTC. It specifies CATFTSGRFNEQFF.